This T cell receptor beta chain was identified during a study of PD-1 blockade in classical Hodgkin lymphoma. Documented time point: cycle 4 day 1 (C4D1), after 6 weeks of nivolumab. With no exception, relapse followed autologous stem cell transplantation in all patients, and brentuximab vedotin exposure varied. Classifying best responses yielded complete response, partial response or progressive disease. This clone was seen a single time. Its antigen remains unidentified. Study observations and caveats: In newly diagnosed patients, baseline TCR diversity was reportedly below that of healthy donors. Whereas CD4+ TCR diversity had risen significantly by C4D1, CD8+ TCR diversity had not. Complete responders' baseline diversity resembled that of newly diagnosed patients.

The assay was immunoSEQ multiplex PCR, and TCRdb's table has in-frame clones only and misses some. The table includes about 44,000 clones, 66% detected once. The specimen comprised peripheral blood mononuclear cells (PBMCs), sampled before the fourth cycle of nivolumab. This clonotype originated in a human donor with classical Hodgkin lymphoma.

In nucleotides, the CDR3 is TGTGCCAGCAGCGTATCAGGGGGAGGTACTGAAGCTTTCTTT. It translates to CASSVSGGGTEAFF. This chain connects TRBV9 to TRBJ1-1; 7 positions agree with TRBD1. Germline values: CDR1 SGDLS, CDR2 YYNGEE. The CDR3 consists of 14 residues. Losses at the gene ends were 1 base for V and 5 bases for J; bases not matched to a gene: 5. Based on the CDR3 plus reference TRBV9 and TRBJ1-1, the full variable domain is DSGVTQTPKHLITATGQRVTLRCSPRSGDLSVYWYQQSLDQGLQFLIQYYNGEERAKGNILERFSAQQFPDLHSELNLSSLELGDSALYFCASSVSGGGTEAFFGQGTRLTVV.